The 18 T cell receptor beta chains below all came from one sample that was sequenced in a study of blood T cell repertoires in COVID-19. Profiled with immunoSEQ multiplex PCR; TCRdb holds only in-frame clones, not every one. The top ten hold roughly 1.1% of the sample, which has 95,000 to 150,000 clones, about 88% seen once. Sequenced sample: peripheral blood. All receptors derive from a woman of 80 years or more with acute or convalescent COVID-19.

J is TRBJ2-3 and V is TRBV5-4; no firm D call. V dropped 3 bases and J dropped 4 bases, with 9 bases sitting between them. The CDR3 runs to 13 residues. Germline V gene lookup returns CDR1 SGHNT and CDR2 YYREEE (reference sequence). The CDR3 DNA sequence: TGTGCCAGCAGCTCGAACTTGGCAGATACGCAGTATTTT. It yields the protein CASSSNLADTQYF.

This sequence joins TRBV21-1 and TRBJ2-1; TRBD1, the table's D call, lacks a check against the DNA. TRBV21-1 is given as a pseudogene. The CDR3 spans 17 residues. The CDR3 region is CASSKGRDRELYNEQFF. The CDR3 nucleotides read TGTGCCAGCAGCAAAGGCAGGGACAGGGAGCTATACAATGAGCAGTTCTTC.

The chain combines TRBV9 with TRBJ2-2, with 7 bases that match TRBD1. The germline gives CDR1 SGDLS, CDR2 YYNGEE. V lost 3 bases and J lost 6; bases outside the gene matches: 8. The CDR3 extends over 15 amino acids. DNA of the CDR3: TGTGCCAGCAGCGGGCTACAGGGGTCCGCCGGGGAGCTGTTTTTT. Translated, it gives CASSGLQGSAGELFF.

This sequence joins TRBV2 and TRBJ2-5; 7 positions match TRBD1. The CDR3 length is 13 residues. Germline V CDR1 and CDR2: SNHLY, FYNNEI. Germline trimming cut 5 bases from V and 6 bases from J; bases unmatched to any gene: 6. Written as DNA, the CDR3 is TGTGCCAGCAGTTCGGACAGGCTGCAGACCCAGTACTTC. Translation: CASSSDRLQTQYF.

The chain recombines TRBV6-2 or TRBV6-3 with TRBJ2-7; TRBD1 matches at 7 bases. Germline V gene sequence: CDR1 MNHEY, CDR2 SVGEGT. The CDR3 is 14 amino acids. V lost 7 bases to trimming and J lost 2 bases; unmatched junction nucleotides: 8. The CDR3 DNA is TGTGCCAGCAACCCACAGGGGATGGCCTACGAGCAGTACTTC. It is translated as CASNPQGMAYEQYF.

This clone was detected a few times. The chain employs TRBV19 and TRBJ2-7; 9 bases line up with TRBD1. V gave up 5 bases and J gave up 2 bases; unmatched junction bases: 4. The CDR3 totals 14 residues. Germline assignment: CDR1 LNHDA and CDR2 SQIVND (reference sequence). This chain's CDR3 is CASSLRQGAYEQYF. The CDR3 nucleotides are TGTGCCAGTAGTCTTCGACAGGGGGCCTACGAGCAGTACTTC.

The chain uses TRBV2 and TRBJ2-7, with 8 bases matching TRBD1. V shed 8 bases, J shed 4 bases, and the junction held 10 bases outside the gene matches. The CDR3 has 14 residues. Germline CDR1 reads SNHLY; CDR2 reads FYNNEI. The CDR3 is CASSIAGGRYEQYF. CDR3 coding DNA: TGTGCCAGCTCAATTGCAGGGGGCCGATACGAGCAGTACTTC.

The chain is built from TRBV6-1 and TRBJ2-7; D unresolved. From germline, CDR1 is MNHNS and CDR2 SASEGT. The V end lost 0 bases, the J end lost 7 bases, and 19 bases lay between the germline ends. The length of the CDR3 is 16 residues. The CDR3 protein is CASSEAPELSRVEQYF. As DNA, the CDR3 is TGTGCCAGCAGTGAAGCCCCGGAATTGTCACGGGTAGAGCAGTACTTC.

V is TRBV6-5 and J is TRBJ2-3, with D possibly TRBD1 on 6 matching bases. With 4 bases removed from V and 1 base from J, the gap between germline ends came to 12 bases. There are 15 residues in the CDR3. CDR1 is MNHEY and CDR2 is SVGAGI in the germline V gene. The CDR3 nucleotides read TGTGCCAGCAGTTGGCAGGACAGCGGCACAGATACGCAGTATTTT. The encoded protein is CASSWQDSGTDTQYF.

The chain uses TRBV5-1 and TRBJ2-1; TRBD2 matches at 11 bases. The V and J ends lost 0 bases and 9 bases, in that order; junction bases with no gene match: 5. This CDR3 is built from 15 residues. CDR1 is SGHRS, CDR2 YFSETQ, per germline. DNA for the CDR3: TGCGCCAGCAGCTTGGTAGCGGGGGGGGAAAGTGAGCAGTTCTTC. Amino acid sequence: CASSLVAGGESEQFF.

This clone was found once. V gene TRBV7-9 combines with J gene TRBJ2-1; 12 nucleotides match TRBD2. From germline, CDR1 is SEHNR and CDR2 FQNEAQ (reference sequence). With V trimmed by 3 bases and J by 8 bases, 11 bases remained unmatched. The CDR3 is 17 amino acids. CDR3 amino acids: CASSFLLAGGPSDEQFF. In DNA, the CDR3 is TGTGCCAGCAGCTTTCTCCTAGCGGGAGGGCCCTCGGATGAGCAGTTCTTC.

This clone has just one count. The chain is built from TRBV5-4 and TRBJ2-2, with 15 positions matching TRBD2. The CDR3 is made up of 16 amino acids. The V segment lost 2 bases and the J segment 9 bases; nucleotides outside the gene matches: 5. The germline V gene encodes CDR1 SGHNT and CDR2 YYREEE (reference sequence). Written as DNA, the CDR3 is TGTGCCAGCAGCTTAAGGACTAGCGGGGGGGCCCGGGAGCTGTTTTTT. Its protein is CASSLRTSGGARELFF.

The chain links TRBV6-5 to TRBJ1-1; tentatively, D is TRBD1 (6 bases). Germline V gene data show CDR1 as MNHEY and CDR2 as SVGAGI. There are 15 residues in the CDR3. V lost 6 bases and J lost 1, with 15 bases in between. The CDR3 nucleotides read TGTGCCAGCAGAAGAAAACAGGGAGCGAACACTGAAGCTTTCTTT. It yields the protein CASRRKQGANTEAFF.

The chain carries TRBV18 and TRBJ1-3, with D possibly being TRBD1 (6 bases). CDR1 is KGHSH, CDR2 LQKENI, per germline. This CDR3 is built from 14 residues. V was cut by 5 bases and J by 0 bases, with 8 bases left in between. The CDR3 nucleotides are TGTGCCAGCTCAAGGACAGACTCTGGAAACACCATATATTTT. It is translated as CASSRTDSGNTIYF.

A few counts support this clone. The V gene is TRBV19, the J gene TRBJ1-5; unclear D gene. CDR1 and CDR2 (germline): LNHDA, SQIVND (reference sequence). The CDR3 spans 17 residues. V lost 4 bases and J lost 3, with 19 bases in between. The CDR3 bases are TGTGCCAGTAGTACCCTGACACGAGGGAATTCCAATCAGCCCCAGCATTTT. This encodes CASSTLTRGNSNQPQHF.

V and J are TRBV2 and TRBJ1-5; D remains ambiguous. The CDR3 runs to 14 residues. The V end lost 3 bases, the J end lost 6 bases, and 12 bases lay between the germline ends. In germline, CDR1 is SNHLY, CDR2 FYNNEI. CDR3 residues: CASSEGAAFQPQHF. For the CDR3, the DNA is TGTGCCAGCAGTGAGGGAGCTGCATTTCAGCCCCAGCATTTT.

The V call is TRBV3-1 (or the pseudogene TRBV3-2), the J call TRBJ2-3; D not resolved. The CDR3 sequence is 16 residues long. Germline V gene sequence: CDR1 LGHDT, CDR2 YNNKEL (reference sequence). Trimming took 7 bases from V and 3 from J, leaving 20 bases between them. In nucleotides, the CDR3 is TGTGCCAGCACGCCACATCGAGCGATTCCAACAGATACGCAGTATTTT. Translation: CASTPHRAIPTDTQYF.

This rearrangement joins TRBV7-9 to TRBJ2-3; the D gene is possibly TRBD2 (6 bases). The germline CDR1 and CDR2 sequences are SEHNR and FQNEAQ (reference sequence). This CDR3 has 13 amino acids. V shed 4 bases and J shed 6 bases, with 11 bases lying between them. CDR3 in DNA: TGTGCCAGCAGCTCTCCGGGGGAGGATACGCAGTATTTT. It encodes CASSSPGEDTQYF.